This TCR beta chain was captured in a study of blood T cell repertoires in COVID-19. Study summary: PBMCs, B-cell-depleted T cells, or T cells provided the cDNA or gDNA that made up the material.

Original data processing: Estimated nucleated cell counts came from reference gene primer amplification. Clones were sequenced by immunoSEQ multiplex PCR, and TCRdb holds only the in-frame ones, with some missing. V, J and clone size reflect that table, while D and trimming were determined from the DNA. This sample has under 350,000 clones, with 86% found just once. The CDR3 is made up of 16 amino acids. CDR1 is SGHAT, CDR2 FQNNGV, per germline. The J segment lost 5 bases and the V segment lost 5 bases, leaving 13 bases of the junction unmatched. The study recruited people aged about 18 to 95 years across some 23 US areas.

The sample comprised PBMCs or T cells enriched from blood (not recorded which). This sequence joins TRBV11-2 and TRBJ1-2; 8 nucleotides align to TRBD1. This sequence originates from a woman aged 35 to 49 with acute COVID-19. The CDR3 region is CASSPLVRGPGYGYTF. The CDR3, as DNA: TGTGCCAGCAGCCCCCTCGTCAGGGGGCCTGGATATGGCTACACCTTC.